Following are 20 T cell receptor beta chains from one sample sequenced in a study of technical replicates of blood from several donors (dated by TCRdb to about 2017). Library preparation employed the immunoSEQ multiplex PCR assay. TCRdb mirrors the immuneACCESS table, restricted to in-frame sequences. Some clones are absent from its copies; in checked studies, under half trace to an unresolved V gene, and the reason for the others is unknown. This sample comprises about 82,000 clones, approximately 94% of them detected only once. The leading ten clones occupy about 0.39% of the sample. The specimen was T cells isolated from PBMCs. Receptors originate from a human donor in good health.

The chain is built from TRBV5-1 and TRBJ2-3, with D tentatively TRBD1 (6 bases). The CDR3 has 16 amino acids. V lost 3 bases, J lost 0 bases, and 14 bases lay in between. Germline V gene sequence: CDR1 SGHRS, CDR2 YFSETQ. The CDR3 sequence: CASSSSGTSSTDTQYF. As DNA, the CDR3 is TGCGCCAGCAGCTCCTCCGGGACATCTAGCACAGATACGCAGTATTTT.

The rearrangement joins TRBV6-1 to TRBJ2-3, with 9 bases lining up with TRBD1. The CDR3 has 11 residues. CDR1 and CDR2 (germline): MNHNS, SASEGT. The V segment lost 4 bases and the J segment 13 bases; nucleotides outside the gene matches: 3. The CDR3 loop reads CASSVRDREYF. The CDR3 DNA sequence: TGTGCCAGCAGTGTAAGGGACAGGGAGTATTTT.

V and J are TRBV7-3 and TRBJ2-1; 8 bases are a match to TRBD1. There are 16 residues in the CDR3. The V gene's germline CDR1 is SGHTA and CDR2 FQGTGA. V lost 5 bases to trimming and J lost 8 bases; unmatched junction nucleotides: 14. This CDR3 is CASSLGDRSRMDEQFF. The CDR3 DNA is TGTGCCAGCAGCCTAGGGGACAGGTCTAGGATGGATGAGCAGTTCTTC.

This clone was seen a single time. The chain couples TRBV5-1 to TRBJ1-2; possibly TRBD1 for D (6 bases). V shed 4 bases and J shed 2 bases, with 15 bases lying between them. CDR1 SGHRS and CDR2 YFSETQ come from the germline V gene. The CDR3 covers 15 residues. In DNA, the CDR3 is TGCGCCAGCAGCGTAAACAGGGACGCAAACTATGGCTACACCTTC. It yields the protein CASSVNRDANYGYTF.

The J gene is TRBJ1-5, the V gene TRBV30, with D unclear. CDR3 size: 12 residues. V was trimmed by 5 bases and J by 7 bases, leaving 12 bases between them. Germline values: CDR1 GTSNPN, CDR2 SVGIG (reference sequence). CDR3 sequence (DNA): TGTGCCTGGGGCGGGGTTAAACAGCCCCAGCATTTT. Residues: CAWGGVKQPQHF.

CDR3: CASSDGGSADTQYF. CDR3 nucleotides: TGTGCCAGCAGCGATGGTGGGAGCGCAGATACGCAGTATTTT. V and J are TRBV7-6 and TRBJ2-3; maybe TRBD2 (5 bases). Germline V gene lookup returns CDR1 SGHVS and CDR2 FNYEAQ. The V gene lost 5 bases and the J gene lost 4 bases, with 13 bases spanning the gap. This CDR3 comprises 14 residues.

J is TRBJ2-5 and V is TRBV4-1; tentative D call: TRBD2 (6 bases). CDR1 and CDR2 from the germline V gene are MGHRA and YSYEKL. Trimming shortened V by 3 bases and J by 0 bases, and 11 bases separated the two germline ends. The CDR3 length is 15 residues. CDR3 protein: CASSHRGADQETQYF. The CDR3 DNA follows: TGCGCCAGCAGCCATCGCGGGGCGGACCAAGAGACCCAGTACTTC.

The CDR3 nucleotides are TGTGCCAGCAGCTTGGGCAGCTATGGCTACACCTTC. Translated: CASSLGSYGYTF. The chain uses TRBV11-3 and TRBJ1-2; D ambiguous. The germline V and J ends were trimmed by 3 bases and 4 bases, with 6 bases remaining between them. The germline CDR1 and CDR2 sequences are SGHNT and YENEEA. The CDR3 has 12 residues.

This clone was picked up one time. This chain joins TRBV29-1 and TRBJ2-7, with 10 positions matching TRBD1. This CDR3 comprises 13 residues. The germline V gene has CDR1 SQVTM and CDR2 ANQGSEA. With 5 bases clipped from V and 4 bases from J, the junction kept 5 bases outside the gene matches. The CDR3 loop is CSVLDRGRYEQYF. Written as DNA, the CDR3 is TGCAGCGTTCTGGACAGGGGGAGGTACGAGCAGTACTTC.

The J gene is TRBJ2-2, the V gene TRBV11-2, with D perhaps matching TRBD2 (5 bases). CDR1 and CDR2 from the germline V gene are SGHAT and FQNNGV. The CDR3 is made up of 11 amino acids. V was shortened by 6 bases and J by 10 bases, with 9 bases between the two germline ends. The CDR3, as DNA: TGTGCCAGCAGACTGGAGGAGGAGCTGTTTTTT. Translation gives CASRLEEELFF.

V is TRBV5-1 and J is TRBJ2-3; D not resolved. V lost 5 bases, J lost 4 bases, and 11 bases lay in between. Per germline, CDR1 SGHRS and CDR2 YFSETQ. This CDR3 is 13 amino acids long. CDR3 DNA: TGCGCCAGCAGGGAAGGAGACCCAGATACGCAGTATTTT. Translation: CASREGDPDTQYF.

This clone was observed once. The chain employs TRBV2 and TRBJ2-7; maybe TRBD1 (6 bases). Trimming stripped 11 bases from V and 4 bases from J, with 12 bases between. CDR1 SNHLY and CDR2 FYNNEI come from the germline V gene. This CDR3 comprises 11 residues. CDR3 amino acids: CADRRMYEQYF. Written as DNA, the CDR3 is TGTGCCGACAGGAGAATGTACGAGCAGTACTTC.

The rearrangement joins TRBV5-1 to TRBJ1-4; TRBD1 aligns across 7 bases. This CDR3 has 16 amino acids. Losses at the gene ends were 0 bases for V and 5 bases for J; bases not matched to a gene: 7. CDR1 SGHRS and CDR2 YFSETQ come from the germline V gene. CDR3 residues: CASSLARQGENEKLFF. For the CDR3, the DNA is TGCGCCAGCAGCTTGGCGAGGCAGGGGGAAAATGAAAAACTGTTTTTT.

This chain joins TRBV9 and TRBJ1-1, with 7 nucleotides matching TRBD1. CDR1 SGDLS and CDR2 YYNGEE come from the germline V gene. The length of the CDR3 is 13 residues. V shed 7 bases, J shed 0 bases, and the junction held 3 bases outside the gene matches. The CDR3 reads CASSGGMNTEAFF. CDR3 DNA sequence: TGTGCCAGCTCAGGGGGTATGAACACTGAAGCTTTCTTT.

The V gene is TRBV14, the J gene TRBJ2-5; D not resolved. The CDR3 runs to 16 residues. Per germline, CDR1 SGHDN and CDR2 FVKESK. Trimming took off 0 bases at V and 5 bases at J, with 16 bases between the two ends. CDR3 sequence: CASSQDTAGRSETQYF. DNA for the CDR3: TGTGCCAGCAGCCAAGATACAGCTGGCAGATCCGAGACCCAGTACTTC.

The chain couples TRBV3-1 (or the pseudogene TRBV3-2) to TRBJ2-1; unclear D gene. CDR1 is LGHDT and CDR2 is YNNKEL in the germline V gene (reference sequence). This CDR3 spans 9 amino acids. V dropped 8 bases and J dropped 8 bases, with 4 bases sitting between them. CDR3 sequence (DNA): TGTGCCAGCGGAGATGAGCAGTTCTTC. It is translated as CASGDEQFF.

The chain combines TRBV5-1 with TRBJ2-1; D might be TRBD2 (6 bases). The CDR3 has 15 residues. The germline V and J ends were trimmed by 1 base and 4 bases, with 12 bases remaining between them. Looked up from germline, CDR1 is SGHRS and CDR2 is YFSETQ. The CDR3 nucleotides are TGCGCCAGCAGCTTGTCAAGCGGGCTGTACAATGAGCAGTTCTTC. It is translated as CASSLSSGLYNEQFF.

The genes are TRBV10-3 and TRBJ1-2; 8 nucleotides agree with TRBD1. In germline, CDR1 is ENHRY, CDR2 SYGVKD. Trimming removed 7 bases from V and 6 bases from J; junction bases left unmatched: 7. The CDR3 contains 13 residues. The CDR3 DNA reads TGTGCCATCACCGGACAGGGTATAGATGGCTACACCTTC. As protein: CAITGQGIDGYTF.

This clone was counted once. The rearrangement links TRBV15 to TRBJ1-4; no clear D. The germline CDR1 and CDR2 sequences are LNHNV and YYDKDF (reference sequence). The CDR3 extends over 15 amino acids. V lost 0 bases to trimming and J lost 0 bases, with 5 bases between them. This chain's CDR3 is CATSREGATNEKLFF. The CDR3 DNA is TGTGCCACCAGCAGAGAGGGCGCAACTAATGAAAAACTGTTTTTT.

The chain is built from TRBV28 and TRBJ1-5; D is unclear. Germline V lookup: CDR1 MDHEN, CDR2 SYDVKM. CDR3 length: 12 residues. Trimming stripped 3 bases from V and 9 bases from J, with 9 bases between. This chain's CDR3 is CASSFGGLPQHF. The CDR3 DNA follows: TGTGCCAGCAGTTTCGGCGGACTGCCCCAGCATTTT.